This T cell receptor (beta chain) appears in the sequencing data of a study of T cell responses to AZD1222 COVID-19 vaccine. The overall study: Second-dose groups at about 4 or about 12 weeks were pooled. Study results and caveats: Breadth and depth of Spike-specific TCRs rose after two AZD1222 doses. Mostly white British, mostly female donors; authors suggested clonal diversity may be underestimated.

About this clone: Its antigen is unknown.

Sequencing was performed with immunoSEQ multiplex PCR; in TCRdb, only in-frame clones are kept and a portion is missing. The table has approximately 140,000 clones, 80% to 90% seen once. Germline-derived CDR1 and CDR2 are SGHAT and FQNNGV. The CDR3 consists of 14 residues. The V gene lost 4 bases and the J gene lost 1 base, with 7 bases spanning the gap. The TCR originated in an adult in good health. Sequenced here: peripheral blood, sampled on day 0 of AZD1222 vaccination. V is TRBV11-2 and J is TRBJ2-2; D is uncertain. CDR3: CASSSWQNTGELFF. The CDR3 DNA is TGTGCCAGCAGCTCCTGGCAGAACACCGGGGAGCTGTTTTTT. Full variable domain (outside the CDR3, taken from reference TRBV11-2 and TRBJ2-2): EAGVAQSPRYKIIEKRQSVAFWCNPISGHATLYWYQQILGQGPKLLIQFQNNGVVDDSQLPKDRFSAERLKGVDSTLKIQPAKLEDSAVYLCASSSWQNTGELFFGEGSRLTVL.